Given below is one TCR beta chain in context. These data come from a study of blood T cell repertoires in COVID-19. Original methodology: Estimates of nucleated cell counts were drawn from the amplification of reference gene primers. TCRdb's copy holds only in-frame clones and misses some; the assay was immunoSEQ multiplex PCR. From that table come the V and J calls and clone size; the DNA was used to work out D and trimming. The sample shows over 250,000 clones, about nine tenths of them seen only once. Participants were aged roughly 18 to 90 years from around 26 US areas. Germline V gene sequence: CDR1 SGDLS, CDR2 YYNGEE. Trimming removed 4 bases from V and 0 bases from J, with 20 bases in between. The CDR3 has 18 residues.

Sample: PBMCs or T cells enriched from blood (not recorded which). The chain couples TRBV9 to TRBJ1-3; weak D call: TRBD1 (6 bases). The clonotype comes from a woman under 30 who had recovered from COVID-19. Here the CDR3 DNA reads TGTGCCAGCAGCTGGGGGGGCGACACTCGGAGCTCTGGAAACACCATATATTTT. It codes for CASSWGGDTRSSGNTIYF. Looking up the rest from reference TRBV9 and TRBJ1-3 gives the full variable domain: DSGVTQTPKHLITATGQRVTLRCSPRSGDLSVYWYQQSLDQGLQFLIQYYNGEERAKGNILERFSAQQFPDLHSELNLSSLELGDSALYFCASSWGGDTRSSGNTIYFGEGSWLTVV.